A single sample gave rise to the 8 T cell receptor beta chains below, sequenced in a study of identical twins. One entry per CDR3 protein results from TCRdb running MiXCR on the 5' RACE reads. The table includes approximately 890,000 distinct CDR3 sequences, 10% to 15% detected once. These data also formed part of another study, on yellow fever vaccine responses in identical twins.

Material: PBMCs. The source of these receptors is a woman aged 18-30 years in good health.

This clonotype was picked up many times. The genes are TRBV10-1 and TRBJ2-1; tentatively, D is TRBD2 (5 bases). CDR3 size: 13 residues. In germline, CDR1 is WNHNN, CDR2 SYGVQD (reference sequence). The V and J ends lost 6 bases and 4 bases respectively, with 10 bases between them. CDR3 loop: CASSVSEYNEQFF. The CDR3, as DNA: TGCGCCAGCAGCGTTAGCGAATACAATGAGCAGTTCTTC.

This chain joins TRBV6-1 and TRBJ2-5; unclear D gene. Trimming cost V 6 bases and J 2 bases, with 16 bases left between them. The germline V gene encodes CDR1 MNHNS and CDR2 SASEGT. CDR3 length equals 15 residues. For the CDR3, the DNA is TGTGCCAGCAGGAGAAGTCGGCGTCCACAAGAGACCCAGTACTTC. This gives the protein CASRRSRRPQETQYF.

This clonotype was picked up many times. The rearrangement uses TRBV5-1 and TRBJ1-1, with D maybe TRBD1 (6 bases). The CDR3 is made up of 14 amino acids. V was pared by 7 bases and J by 4 bases, with 17 bases between. From germline, CDR1 is SGHRS and CDR2 YFSETQ. The CDR3: CASHGGAGRTEAFF. The CDR3 DNA reads TGCGCCAGCCATGGGGGGGCTGGCCGCACTGAAGCTTTCTTT. The full variable domain, with the rest looked up from reference TRBV5-1 and TRBJ1-1, is KAGVTQTPRYLIKTRGQQVTLSCSPISGHRSVSWYQQTPGQGLQFLFEYFSETQRNKGNFPGRFSGRQFSNSRSEMNVSTLELGDSALYLCASHGGAGRTEAFFGQGTRLTVV.

In this sample, this clonotype turned up many times. V gene TRBV29-1 combines with J gene TRBJ2-7; possible D gene TRBD2, 6 bases. The CDR3 is 11 amino acids. V lost 4 bases and J lost 6, with 10 bases in between. Looked up from germline, CDR1 is SQVTM and CDR2 is ANQGSEA. The CDR3 DNA is TGCAGCGTTGTGGCGGGATTCGAGCAGTACTTC. Residues: CSVVAGFEQYF.

The rearrangement uses TRBV4-1 and TRBJ2-3; the match to TRBD2 covers 7 bases. Germline-derived CDR1 and CDR2 are MGHRA and YSYEKL. Losses at the gene ends were 1 base for V and 2 bases for J; bases not matched to a gene: 9. This CDR3 has 17 residues. Here the CDR3 reads CASSQAASGRNTDTQYF. The CDR3 DNA sequence: TGCGCCAGCAGCCAAGCGGCTAGCGGCAGAAACACAGATACGCAGTATTTT.

This chain uses TRBV5-6 with TRBJ1-6; 12 bases match TRBD1. The CDR3 length is 15 residues. The germline CDR1 and CDR2 sequences are SGHDT and YYEEEE. The V segment lost 5 bases and the J segment 7 bases; nucleotides outside the gene matches: 4. CDR3 residues: CASSWGTGGNSPLHF. The CDR3, as DNA: TGTGCCAGCAGTTGGGGGACAGGGGGCAATTCACCCCTCCACTTT.

The chain carries TRBV19 and TRBJ2-5, with TRBD2 identical over 8 bases. The CDR3 totals 14 residues. Germline lookup yields CDR1 LNHDA and CDR2 SQIVND (reference sequence). J was trimmed by 3 bases and V by 7 bases; bases with no gene match: 7. The CDR3, as DNA: TGTGCCAGTACGCTGGGTAGCGGGAAAGAGACCCAGTACTTC. It translates to CASTLGSGKETQYF.

The chain couples TRBV20-1 to TRBJ1-6; no definite D call. Trimming took 3 bases from V and 6 from J, leaving 12 bases between them. The CDR3 has 14 amino acids. Germline-derived CDR1 and CDR2 are DFQATT and SNEGSKA (reference sequence). This chain's CDR3 is CSASGQTSNSPLHF. CDR3 nucleotide sequence: TGCAGTGCTAGTGGGCAGACCTCTAATTCACCCCTCCACTTT.